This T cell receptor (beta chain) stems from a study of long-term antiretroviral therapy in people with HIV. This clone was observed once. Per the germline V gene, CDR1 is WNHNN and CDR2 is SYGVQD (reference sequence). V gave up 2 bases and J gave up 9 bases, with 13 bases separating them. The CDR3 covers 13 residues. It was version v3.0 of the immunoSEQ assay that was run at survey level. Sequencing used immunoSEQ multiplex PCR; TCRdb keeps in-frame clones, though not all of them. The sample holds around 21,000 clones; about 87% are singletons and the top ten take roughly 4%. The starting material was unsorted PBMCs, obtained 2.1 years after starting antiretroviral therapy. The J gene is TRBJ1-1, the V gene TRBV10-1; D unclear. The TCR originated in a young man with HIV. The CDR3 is CASSESDGQKAFF. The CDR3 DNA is TGCGCCAGCAGTGAGAGTGATGGGCAGAAAGCTTTCTTT.